This T cell receptor (beta chain) was recorded in a study of graft-versus-host responses after intestinal transplantation. Study context: Those transplanted obtained multivisceral, liver-intestinal, or isolated intestinal grafts. After anti-thymocyte globulin induction, recipients took tacrolimus and steroids for three to four years. Study observations and caveats: In patients with graft-donor T cell macrochimerism, allograft graft-versus-host to host-versus-graft clonal ratios were high. Levels of circulating GvH clones at their peak were associated with early post-transplant HvG declines.

This clone was detected a few times. Its antigen is not identified. Sequencing was performed with immunoSEQ multiplex PCR; in TCRdb, only in-frame clones are kept and a portion is missing. The data contain some 40,000 clones, about 90% of them singletons. This CDR3 region has 15 residues. V lost 5 bases and J lost 4; bases outside the gene matches: 3. In germline, CDR1 is LNHDA, CDR2 SQIVND (reference sequence). This chain links TRBV19 with TRBJ1-5; 12 bases are shared with TRBD1. The sequence came from a human patient who received an intestinal transplant, so some T cells may come from the graft donor. The starting material was PBMCs, obtained around 320 days after intestinal transplant. CDR3 DNA: TGTGCCAGTAGTTCGGGACAGGGGGCAAATCAGCCCCAGCATTTT. It is translated as CASSSGQGANQPQHF.